This T cell receptor beta chain was sequenced for a study of long-term antiretroviral therapy in people with HIV. Study-level points and caveats: Repertoire composition at all time points was dominated by clones that had expanded before ART. From the mid-2000s to the late 2010s, blood was obtained, possibly while participants received older ART regimens.

About this clone itself: Its matching antigen is unknown.

Sequencing relied on immunoSEQ assay v3.0, run at survey level. Sequenced by immunoSEQ multiplex PCR; TCRdb stores in-frame clones only, minus some. In the table there are some 29,000 clones, roughly 90% of which are singletons. The V gene lost 5 bases and the J gene lost 6 bases, with 20 bases spanning the gap. The CDR3 is 16 amino acids. Germline-derived CDR1 and CDR2 are SGHNT and YENEEA. For each donor, at least one pre-ART and at least two post-ART PBMC samples were available. The genes are TRBV11-3 and TRBJ2-1; D is unclear. This clonotype originated in a woman younger than 35 with HIV. The input for sequencing was unsorted PBMCs, taken 0.5 years after starting antiretroviral therapy. The CDR3 reads CASSPALGPGGNEQFF. DNA for the CDR3: TGTGCCAGCAGCCCCGCCCTCGGACCGGGTGGCAATGAGCAGTTCTTC.